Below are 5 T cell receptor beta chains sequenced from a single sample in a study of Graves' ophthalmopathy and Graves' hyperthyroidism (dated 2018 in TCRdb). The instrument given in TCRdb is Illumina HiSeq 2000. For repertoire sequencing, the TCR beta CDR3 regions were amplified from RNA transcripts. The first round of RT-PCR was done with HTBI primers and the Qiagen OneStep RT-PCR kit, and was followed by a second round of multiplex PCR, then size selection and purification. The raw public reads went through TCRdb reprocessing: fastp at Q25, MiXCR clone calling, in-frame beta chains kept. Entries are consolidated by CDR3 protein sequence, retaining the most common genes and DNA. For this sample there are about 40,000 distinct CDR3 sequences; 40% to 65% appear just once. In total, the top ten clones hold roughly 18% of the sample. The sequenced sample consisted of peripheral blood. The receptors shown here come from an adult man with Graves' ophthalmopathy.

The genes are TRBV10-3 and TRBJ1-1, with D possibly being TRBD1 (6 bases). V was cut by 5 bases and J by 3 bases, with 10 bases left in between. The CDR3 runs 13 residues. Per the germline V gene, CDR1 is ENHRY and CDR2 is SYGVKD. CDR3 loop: CAISRTADTEAFF. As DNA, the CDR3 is TGTGCCATCAGTAGGACAGCGGACACTGAAGCTTTCTTT.

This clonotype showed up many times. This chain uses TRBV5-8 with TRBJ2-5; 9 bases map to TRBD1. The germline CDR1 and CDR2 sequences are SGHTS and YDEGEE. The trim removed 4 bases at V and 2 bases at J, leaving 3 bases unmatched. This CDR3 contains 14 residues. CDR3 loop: CASSEGQGQETQYF. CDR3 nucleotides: TGTGCCAGCAGCGAGGGACAGGGACAAGAGACCCAGTACTTC.

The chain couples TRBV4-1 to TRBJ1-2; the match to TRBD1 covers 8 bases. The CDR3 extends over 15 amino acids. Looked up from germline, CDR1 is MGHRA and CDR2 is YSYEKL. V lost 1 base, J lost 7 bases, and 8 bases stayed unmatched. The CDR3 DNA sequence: TGCGCCAGCAGCCAAGCTATCGGGGACAGGTCTGGCTACACCTTC. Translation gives CASSQAIGDRSGYTF.

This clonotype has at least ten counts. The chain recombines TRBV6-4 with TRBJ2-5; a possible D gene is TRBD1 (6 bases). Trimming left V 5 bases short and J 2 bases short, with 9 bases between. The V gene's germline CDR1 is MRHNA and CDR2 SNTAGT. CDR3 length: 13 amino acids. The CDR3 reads CASSRTAQETQYF. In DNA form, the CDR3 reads TGTGCCAGCAGTCGGACAGCACAAGAGACCCAGTACTTC.

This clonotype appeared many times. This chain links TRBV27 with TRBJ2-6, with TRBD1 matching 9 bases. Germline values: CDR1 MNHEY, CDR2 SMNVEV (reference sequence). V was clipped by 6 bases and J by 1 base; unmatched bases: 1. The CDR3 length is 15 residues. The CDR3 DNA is TGTGCCAGCAGGGGGACAGGGTCTGGGGCCAACGTCCTGACTTTC. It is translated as CASRGTGSGANVLTF.